This T cell receptor (beta chain) was identified in a study of shared clonotypes between healthy human individuals. The study's findings and limits: Larger estimated richness was generally recorded for naive subsets relative to memory subsets. Of the naive CD4 clonotypes, roughly 5.5% were shared across several donors.

Points on this clone: The antigen is unknown.

In the original workflow: Filtering differed for immunoSEQ, which gave only junction sequences without quality scores. Assay: immunoSEQ multiplex PCR; the TCRdb copy retains only in-frame clones and omits some. The DNA gave D and trimming, while V, J and clone size come from that table. Counted here are about 2.4 million clones, roughly 93% occurring once; the ten biggest clones make up about 0.38%. V was shortened by 5 bases and J by 0 bases, with 14 bases between the two germline ends. The CDR3 has 16 amino acids. CDR1 SGHDN and CDR2 FVKESK come from the germline V gene. This receptor was obtained from a man aged 18 to 30 in good health. Some clones in this sample may be carry-over from other donors' samples. The source material was naive CD4+ T cells from PBMCs. Specified subset: CD45RA+ positively selected. The rearrangement joins TRBV14 to TRBJ1-3, with unresolved D. The CDR3 region is CASSAQTTNSGNTIYF. The CDR3 DNA sequence: TGTGCCAGCAGCGCCCAGACAACCAACTCTGGAAACACCATATATTTT.